The clone carrying this T cell receptor (beta chain) counts as large. The antigen remains undetermined. The data were taken from a study of coeliac disease. Study context: Each coeliac patient was active, refractory type I, or diet-controlled. Refractory type I patients had no gluten-free diet response for over 12 months. Study-level results: Intraepithelial and lamina propria fractions were not highly pure, so cross-contamination was possible. Control samples showed higher TRB and TRG clonality than intraepithelial and lamina propria samples in active celiac disease.

CDR3 length equals 18 residues. TCRdb keeps only in-frame clones here, not all; method: immunoSEQ multiplex PCR. Of fewer than 3,500 clones listed, 45% to 55% are singletons. The chain couples TRBV21-1 to TRBJ2-5; TRBD1, the table's D call, was not compared with the DNA. TRBV21-1 is given as a pseudogene. The sample comprised intraepithelial lymphocytes from the gut. The receptor was isolated from a woman in her seventies with celiac disease. CDR3 residues: CASPWVKPGQTYQETQYF. The CDR3 DNA sequence: TGTGCCAGCCCCTGGGTAAAACCGGGACAGACTTACCAAGAGACCCAGTACTTC.